This TCR beta chain was captured in a study of blood T cell repertoires in COVID-19. Study in general: The United States, Italy and Spain provided the acute and convalescent COVID-19 samples.

Under the authors' procedure: The assay estimated nucleated cells by amplifying reference gene primers. Method: immunoSEQ multiplex PCR; TCRdb's copy keeps in-frame clones and lacks some. D and trimming come from the DNA, and the V and J calls and clone size come from that table. The table lists roughly 670,000 clones, approximately 90% of them singletons. Germline loops: CDR1 MNHNS, CDR2 SASEGT. CDR3 size: 14 residues. Trimming left V 2 bases short and J 2 bases short, with 9 bases between. This sequence originates from a woman between 18 and 29 years old with acute or convalescent COVID-19. Input material: peripheral blood. V usage is TRBV6-1 and J usage is TRBJ1-1; maybe TRBD1 (5 bases). CDR3: CASSELGANTEAFF. CDR3 in DNA: TGTGCCAGCAGTGAACTAGGGGCCAACACTGAAGCTTTCTTT.